Sequencing of this T cell receptor beta chain was carried out in a study of blood T cell repertoires in COVID-19. Study at large: Sites in the United States, Italy and Spain provided acute and convalescent COVID-19 samples. PBMCs, B-cell-depleted T cells, or T cells provided the cDNA or gDNA that made up the material.

Some clones are missing from TCRdb's copy, which holds only in-frame ones; the method was immunoSEQ multiplex PCR. The data contain roughly 43,000 clones, 70% to 90% of them seen just once; the ten biggest clones take up 15% to 17%. This CDR3 spans 16 amino acids. Per germline, CDR1 ENHRY and CDR2 SYGVKD. Unmatched junction bases numbered 5, after V lost 2 bases and J lost 4 bases. The gene calls are TRBV10-3 and TRBJ2-1; 10 positions match TRBD1. The receptor was isolated from a man between 70 and 80 years old with active COVID-19. The sample taken for sequencing was peripheral blood. DNA of the CDR3: TGTGCCATCAGTGAGAAAGGACAGGGGGAGTACAATGAGCAGTTCTTC. It codes for CAISEKGQGEYNEQFF.